This is a list of T cell receptor beta chains from one sample in a study of shared clonotypes between healthy human individuals. TCRdb's table, derived via immunoSEQ multiplex PCR, lists solely in-frame clones and lacks some. This sample yields around 2.3 million clones, of which 90% to 96% are seen a single time; around 0.13% belongs to the top ten. Sequencing used naive CD4+ T cells sorted from blood. Source of these receptors: a young man in good health. Both conserved end residues are part of each CDR3. The D gene is left open where the match is weak. Only some rows state a clone size, as once, few, many or a class for expanded clones.

V gene: TRBV2; clone size: -; D gene: -; CDR3 length: 14; J gene: TRBJ2-2; CDR3 DNA: TGTGCCAGCAGGGAGGACCGGAACACCGGGGAGCTGTTTTTT; CDR3 protein: CASREDRNTGELFF
V gene: TRBV14; clone size: -; D gene: -; CDR3 length: 17; J gene: TRBJ2-3; CDR3 DNA: TGTGCCAGCAGCCAAGATAATAGGACACCTGGACCAGATACGCAGTATTTT; CDR3 protein: CASSQDNRTPGPDTQYF
V gene: TRBV27; clone size: -; D gene: -; CDR3 length: 15; J gene: TRBJ2-5; CDR3 DNA: TGTGCCAGCAGTTCTCGGGAGAGGCTAATCGAGACCCAGTACTTC; CDR3 protein: CASSSRERLIETQYF
V gene: TRBV5-1; clone size: -; D gene: -; CDR3 length: 13; J gene: TRBJ1-2; CDR3 DNA: TGCGCCAGCAGCTTGTGGGGGATCTATGGCTACACCTTC; CDR3 protein: CASSLWGIYGYTF
V gene: TRBV29-1; clone size: -; D gene: TRBD2; CDR3 length: 14; J gene: TRBJ2-1; CDR3 DNA: TGCAGCGTTGATAGGGGCGGGGGCTACAATGAGCAGTTCTTC; CDR3 protein: CSVDRGGGYNEQFF
V gene: TRBV28; clone size: -; D gene: -; CDR3 length: 15; J gene: TRBJ1-5; CDR3 DNA: TGTGCCAGCAGTCCCGCCGGGCCGAGCAATCAGCCCCAGCATTTT; CDR3 protein: CASSPAGPSNQPQHF
V gene: TRBV6-6; clone size: -; D gene: -; CDR3 length: 11; J gene: TRBJ1-1; CDR3 DNA: TGTGCCAGCACCAGAGGTACTGAAGCTTTCTTT; CDR3 protein: CASTRGTEAFF
V gene: TRBV2; clone size: once; D gene: -; CDR3 length: 14; J gene: TRBJ1-6; CDR3 DNA: TGTGCCAGCATCGCATGGTCCAAGAATTCACCCCTCCACTTT; CDR3 protein: CASIAWSKNSPLHF
V gene: TRBV7-9; clone size: -; D gene: -; CDR3 length: 14; J gene: TRBJ2-5; CDR3 DNA: TGTGCCAGCAGCTTAGAAGGGGTATTGGAGACCCAGTACTTC; CDR3 protein: CASSLEGVLETQYF
V gene: TRBV29-1; clone size: -; D gene: TRBD1; CDR3 length: 12; J gene: TRBJ2-7; CDR3 DNA: TGCAGCGTCCGGGACAGTTCCTACGAGCAGTACTTC; CDR3 protein: CSVRDSSYEQYF
V gene: TRBV5-8; clone size: -; D gene: -; CDR3 length: 13; J gene: TRBJ1-5; CDR3 DNA: TGTGCCAGCAGCAAGGACGGCAATCAGCCCCAGCATTTT; CDR3 protein: CASSKDGNQPQHF
V gene: TRBV6-6; clone size: -; D gene: -; CDR3 length: 15; J gene: TRBJ2-7; CDR3 DNA: TGTGCCAGCAGTTACTCGAGGCACTTTAACTACGAGCAGTACTTC; CDR3 protein: CASSYSRHFNYEQYF
V gene: TRBV28; clone size: -; D gene: -; CDR3 length: 11; J gene: TRBJ2-7; CDR3 DNA: TGTGCCAGCAGTATAGCGTACGAGCAGTACTTC; CDR3 protein: CASSIAYEQYF
V gene: TRBV5-1; clone size: -; D gene: TRBD1; CDR3 length: 14; J gene: TRBJ1-5; CDR3 DNA: TGCGCCAGCAGCTTAGAGGGGGCGGGTCAGCCCCAGCATTTT; CDR3 protein: CASSLEGAGQPQHF
V gene: TRBV5-4; clone size: -; D gene: -; CDR3 length: 15; J gene: TRBJ2-2; CDR3 DNA: TGTGCCAGCAGCCCGGACACAACAATTGCCGGGGAGCTGTTTTTT; CDR3 protein: CASSPDTTIAGELFF
V gene: TRBV4-1; clone size: once; D gene: TRBD1; CDR3 length: 15; J gene: TRBJ2-7; CDR3 DNA: TGCGCCAGCAGCCAATTGGGGACAGGGAACTACGAGCAGTACTTC; CDR3 protein: CASSQLGTGNYEQYF
V gene: TRBV5-6; clone size: -; D gene: TRBD1; CDR3 length: 13; J gene: TRBJ1-2; CDR3 DNA: TGTGCCAGCAGTCCCCGGGACAGCGATGGCTACACCTTC; CDR3 protein: CASSPRDSDGYTF
V gene: TRBV29-1; clone size: -; D gene: -; CDR3 length: 15; J gene: TRBJ2-3; CDR3 DNA: TGCAGCGTGACCTGGGATAGCCTATACACAGATACGCAGTATTTT; CDR3 protein: CSVTWDSLYTDTQYF